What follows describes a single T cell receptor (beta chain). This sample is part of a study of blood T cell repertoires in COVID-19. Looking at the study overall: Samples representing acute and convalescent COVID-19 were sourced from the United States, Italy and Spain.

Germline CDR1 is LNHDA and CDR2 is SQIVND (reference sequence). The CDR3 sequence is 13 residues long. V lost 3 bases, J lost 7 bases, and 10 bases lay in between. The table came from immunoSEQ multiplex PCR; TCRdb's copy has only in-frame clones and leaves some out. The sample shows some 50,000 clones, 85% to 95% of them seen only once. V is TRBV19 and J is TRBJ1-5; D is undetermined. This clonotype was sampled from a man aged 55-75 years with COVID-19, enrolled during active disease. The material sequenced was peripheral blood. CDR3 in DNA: TGTGCCAGTAGTATGGACTTATTGCAGCCCCAGCATTTT. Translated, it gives CASSMDLLQPQHF.